Listed below are T cell receptor beta chains from one sample, sequenced in a study of shared clonotypes between healthy human individuals. The assay was immunoSEQ multiplex PCR, and TCRdb's table has in-frame clones only and misses some. The sample holds roughly 2 million clones; around 95% are singletons and the top ten take roughly 0.13%. Sequenced sample: naive CD4+ T cells sorted from blood. The receptor source for this set is a young man in good health. The CDR3 runs from the conserved cysteine through the conserved F or W. A D gene is named only where the DNA matches it firmly. The listing skips clone size in some rows; elsewhere it reads once, few, many or a size class.

v_gene: TRBV4-1; abundance: NA; d_gene: NA; j_gene: TRBJ1-4; CDR3nt: TGCGCCAGCAGCCTCAACCTTGCAACTAATGAAAAACTGTTTTTT; CDR3aa: CASSLNLATNEKLFF
v_gene: TRBV28; abundance: NA; d_gene: TRBD1; j_gene: TRBJ1-1; CDR3nt: TGTGCCAGCAGTATACCAGGGGGCTGGGCTGAAGCTTTCTTT; CDR3aa: CASSIPGGWAEAFF
v_gene: TRBV29-1; abundance: NA; d_gene: NA; j_gene: TRBJ2-2; CDR3nt: TGCAGCGTTGATCACAGCAACACCGGGGAGCTGTTTTTT; CDR3aa: CSVDHSNTGELFF
v_gene: TRBV15; abundance: NA; d_gene: NA; j_gene: TRBJ1-5; CDR3nt: TGTGCCACCAGCGCCCAGAGGAGGGAAAATCAGCCCCAGCATTTT; CDR3aa: CATSAQRRENQPQHF
v_gene: TRBV5-1; abundance: NA; d_gene: TRBD2; j_gene: TRBJ2-3; CDR3nt: TGCGCCAGCAGCGGCCGGGACTACACAGATACGCAGTATTTT; CDR3aa: CASSGRDYTDTQYF
v_gene: TRBV28; abundance: once; d_gene: NA; j_gene: TRBJ1-6; CDR3nt: TGTGCCAGCAGCCCCACGGCAGGGAGCTCCTATAATTCACCCCTCCACTTT; CDR3aa: CASSPTAGSSYNSPLHF
v_gene: TRBV12-5; abundance: NA; d_gene: TRBD1; j_gene: TRBJ1-1; CDR3nt: TGTGCTAGTGGTTCAGCCTCGGGACAGTTT; CDR3aa: CASGSASGQF
v_gene: TRBV14; abundance: once; d_gene: NA; j_gene: TRBJ1-2; CDR3nt: TGTGCCAGCAGCCAAATTGAACGCCTCTATGGCTACACCTTC; CDR3aa: CASSQIERLYGYTF
v_gene: TRBV28; abundance: NA; d_gene: NA; j_gene: TRBJ1-2; CDR3nt: TGTGCCAGCAGTCGTTTGGCCAGATTCTACACCTTC; CDR3aa: CASSRLARFYTF
v_gene: TRBV7-8; abundance: NA; d_gene: TRBD1; j_gene: TRBJ1-5; CDR3nt: TGTGCCAGCAGCTTATCTCCGGGACAGGCAATTCCCCAGCATTTT; CDR3aa: CASSLSPGQAIPQHF
v_gene: TRBV7-2; abundance: NA; d_gene: NA; j_gene: TRBJ2-3; CDR3nt: TGTGCCAGCAGCTTAGGGTACACAGATACGCAGTATTTT; CDR3aa: CASSLGYTDTQYF
v_gene: TRBV7-2; abundance: NA; d_gene: TRBD2; j_gene: TRBJ2-3; CDR3nt: TGTGCCAGCAGCTTACTGGGACTAGTCAGTACCCCCTCAGATACGCAGTATTTT; CDR3aa: CASSLLGLVSTPSDTQYF
v_gene: TRBV9; abundance: NA; d_gene: NA; j_gene: TRBJ1-2; CDR3nt: TGTGCCAGCAGCGTAGGGTCTCTGAGCTATGGCTACACCTTC; CDR3aa: CASSVGSLSYGYTF
v_gene: TRBV21-1; abundance: NA; d_gene: NA; j_gene: TRBJ1-3; CDR3nt: TGTGCCAGCAGCAAAGTTCCAGGAGGAGTCACCATATATTTT; CDR3aa: CASSKVPGGVTIYF
v_gene: TRBV6-1; abundance: NA; d_gene: NA; j_gene: TRBJ2-7; CDR3nt: TGTGCCAGCAGTGAAGCGGTCGGGGGACGATCCTACGAGCAGTACTTC; CDR3aa: CASSEAVGGRSYEQYF
v_gene: TRBV7-6; abundance: NA; d_gene: NA; j_gene: TRBJ1-1; CDR3nt: TGTGCCAGCAGCTTGGACGGGGAGGAAGCTTTCTTT; CDR3aa: CASSLDGEEAFF
v_gene: TRBV28; abundance: NA; d_gene: NA; j_gene: TRBJ1-1; CDR3nt: TGTGCCTCTCTAGCGTGGGGGGCGAACACTGAAGCTTTCTTT; CDR3aa: CASLAWGANTEAFF
v_gene: TRBV7-2; abundance: NA; d_gene: TRBD2; j_gene: TRBJ2-7; CDR3nt: TGTGCCAGCAGCTTAGCGGGACTAGCTTCAGAGCAGTACTTC; CDR3aa: CASSLAGLASEQYF
v_gene: TRBV7-9; abundance: NA; d_gene: NA; j_gene: TRBJ2-3; CDR3nt: TGTGCCAGCACTCATTCAGATACGCAGTATTTT; CDR3aa: CASTHSDTQYF
v_gene: TRBV27; abundance: few; d_gene: NA; j_gene: TRBJ2-1; CDR3nt: TGTGCCAGCAGTTTATACAATGAGCAGTTCTTC; CDR3aa: CASSLYNEQFF
v_gene: TRBV7-2; abundance: NA; d_gene: NA; j_gene: TRBJ2-7; CDR3nt: TGTGCCAGCAGCTTAGTTCCGCTGAGCTCCTACGAGCAGTACTTC; CDR3aa: CASSLVPLSSYEQYF
v_gene: TRBV7-8; abundance: NA; d_gene: TRBD1; j_gene: TRBJ1-2; CDR3nt: TGTGCCAGCAGCCCAGAGGGACAGTTGACTAACTATGGCTACACCTTC; CDR3aa: CASSPEGQLTNYGYTF
v_gene: TRBV15; abundance: NA; d_gene: TRBD1; j_gene: TRBJ2-5; CDR3nt: TGTGCCACCAGCAGAGGACAGGGGGCCGGAGAGACCCAGTACTTC; CDR3aa: CATSRGQGAGETQYF
v_gene: TRBV9; abundance: NA; d_gene: TRBD1; j_gene: TRBJ1-2; CDR3nt: TGTGCCAGCAGCTCTCAGACAGGGTCGTGGGGCTACACCTTC; CDR3aa: CASSSQTGSWGYTF
v_gene: TRBV9; abundance: NA; d_gene: NA; j_gene: TRBJ1-5; CDR3nt: TGTGCCAGCAGCGTAGCAGGTGGATTTAATCAGCCCCAGCATTTT; CDR3aa: CASSVAGGFNQPQHF
v_gene: TRBV7-9; abundance: NA; d_gene: NA; j_gene: TRBJ1-2; CDR3nt: TGTGCCAGCAGCTTAGATCTCTTTCATGGCTACACCTTC; CDR3aa: CASSLDLFHGYTF
v_gene: TRBV10-3; abundance: NA; d_gene: TRBD2; j_gene: TRBJ2-5; CDR3nt: TGTGCCATCAGTGGCGGTAGCGGGGGGCAAGAGACCCAGTACTTC; CDR3aa: CAISGGSGGQETQYF
v_gene: TRBV18; abundance: NA; d_gene: NA; j_gene: TRBJ2-7; CDR3nt: TGTGCCAGCTCGGGACCGAGGGACCCAACTAAGCGCGAGCAGTACTTC; CDR3aa: CASSGPRDPTKREQYF
v_gene: TRBV6-6; abundance: NA; d_gene: NA; j_gene: TRBJ2-1; CDR3nt: TGTGCCAGCCAAAGGGGGGGGCGGACCTATGAGCAGTTCTTC; CDR3aa: CASQRGGRTYEQFF
v_gene: TRBV6-5; abundance: NA; d_gene: NA; j_gene: TRBJ1-2; CDR3nt: TGTGCCAGCAGTACAAGGACCGCAAACTATGGCTACACCTTC; CDR3aa: CASSTRTANYGYTF
v_gene: TRBV5-1; abundance: NA; d_gene: TRBD2; j_gene: TRBJ2-5; CDR3nt: TGCGCCAGCAGCACAACTAGCGGGAGGGGACAAGAGACCCAGTACTTC; CDR3aa: CASSTTSGRGQETQYF
v_gene: TRBV6-1; abundance: NA; d_gene: TRBD1; j_gene: TRBJ1-2; CDR3nt: TGTGCCAGCAGTGAAAGGGGACAGGTTAACTATGGCTACACCTTC; CDR3aa: CASSERGQVNYGYTF